The sequence of this T cell receptor (beta chain) was determined in a study of shared clonotypes between healthy human individuals. CD45RO negativity and positive selection for CCR7 defined naive CD8 cells, a population that excluded terminally differentiated effector memory CD45RA+ cells. The V gene end was trimmed by 2 bases and the J gene end by 5 bases; junction bases not matched to a gene: 10. Germline CDR1 MNHNY, CDR2 SVGAGI (reference sequence). This CDR3 region has 16 residues. At deep level, the assay was performed. Using immunoSEQ multiplex PCR, the repertoire was profiled, and TCRdb retains in-frame clones only, with some absent. This table has roughly 770,000 clones, around 96% appearing once.

This chain uses TRBV6-6 with TRBJ2-7; 9 bases agree with TRBD1. This clonotype originated in a young man in good health. Sequenced sample: naive CD8+ T cells sorted from blood. The CDR3 bases are TGTGCCAGCAGTTACACCCGGGACAGGGAGAAGGACGAGCAGTACTTC. It codes for CASSYTRDREKDEQYF.